This T cell receptor (beta chain) appears in the sequencing data of a study of cytomegalovirus exposure and HLA in healthy donors. Notes on the study in general: The study listed some 160 cytomegalovirus-associated TCR beta chains. According to a later analysis, most TCR beta chains associated with CMV appeared HLA-restricted.

Of note for this clone: As yet, its antigen is unknown.

Vbeta (60) and Jbeta (13) primers were used in the PCR. Sequencing used immunoSEQ multiplex PCR; TCRdb keeps in-frame clones, though not all of them. The table includes a few hundred thousand clones, more than 60% detected once. Germline V gene lookup returns CDR1 SGHRS and CDR2 YFSETQ. CDR3 length equals 15 residues. V was trimmed by 6 bases and J by 6 bases, leaving 19 bases between them. The V call is TRBV5-1, the J call TRBJ2-1; D is possibly TRBD2 (6 bases). The sequenced material came from PBMCs. The receptor was isolated from a woman aged 55-69 years in good health and CMV-seropositive. The CDR3 here is CASTAGPRGLNEQFF. DNA for the CDR3: TGCGCCAGCACGGCAGGGCCGAGGGGACTCAATGAGCAGTTCTTC.